Shown below are 32 T cell receptor beta chains from a single sample sequenced in a study of chemoradiotherapy in HPV16-positive cancers. TCRdb's copy holds only in-frame clones and misses some; the assay was immunoSEQ multiplex PCR. This sample has over 15,000 clones, with 75% to 90% found just once. The sequences come from blood, collected from a patient who underwent chemoradiotherapy. The receptors here all came from a human donor with HPV-associated anogenital cancer.

This rearrangement joins TRBV19 to TRBJ2-6; TRBD1 is a possible D gene (6 bases). CDR1 is LNHDA and CDR2 is SQIVND in the germline V gene (reference sequence). The CDR3 contains 15 residues. The V end lost 3 bases, the J end lost 4 bases, and 10 bases lay between the germline ends. This CDR3 reads CASSIGGSGANVLTF. The CDR3 DNA follows: TGTGCCAGTAGTATTGGGGGCTCGGGGGCCAACGTCCTGACTTTC.

The V gene is TRBV6-5, the J gene TRBJ2-7, with 9 bases aligning to TRBD1. The CDR3 has 14 residues. With 5 bases clipped from V and 6 bases from J, the junction kept 8 bases outside the gene matches. In germline, CDR1 is MNHEY, CDR2 SVGAGI. The CDR3 DNA sequence: TGTGCCAGCAGTCTGGGACAGGGCCGGTTCGAGCAGTACTTC. Its protein is CASSLGQGRFEQYF.

This chain links TRBV6-6 with TRBJ2-3; no clear D gene. Between the trimmed V and J ends, which lost 6 bases and 0 bases, there was a span of 7 bases. In germline, CDR1 is MNHNY, CDR2 SVGAGI (reference sequence). The CDR3 contains 13 residues. CDR3: CASRRDSTDTQYF. CDR3 DNA: TGTGCCAGCAGACGCGATAGCACAGATACGCAGTATTTT.

The V and J genes are TRBV27 and TRBJ2-7; D unresolved. Germline lookup yields CDR1 MNHEY and CDR2 SMNVEV (reference sequence). The CDR3 contains 13 residues. Trimming stripped 2 bases from V and 3 bases from J, with 8 bases between. CDR3 loop: CASSLVKGYEQYF. The CDR3 bases are TGTGCCAGCAGTTTAGTTAAGGGCTACGAGCAGTACTTC.

The chain has TRBV6-1 and TRBJ1-1; possible D gene TRBD1, 6 bases. This CDR3 region has 13 residues. Germline loops: CDR1 MNHNS, CDR2 SASEGT. Trimming removed 5 bases at V and 6 bases at J, with 13 bases between. CDR3 nucleotides: TGTGCCAGCAGTTTTACAGGGACCGCTGAAGCTTTCTTT. Its protein is CASSFTGTAEAFF.

V is TRBV5-8 and J is TRBJ1-2; perhaps TRBD1 as D (5 bases). V was shortened by 2 bases and J by 8 bases, with 10 bases between the two germline ends. This CDR3 spans 12 amino acids. Germline-derived CDR1 and CDR2 are SGHTS and YDEGEE. CDR3 residues: CASSFFRGGYTF. The CDR3 region has the DNA TGTGCCAGCAGCTTTTTTCGGGGGGGCTACACCTTC.

This CDR3 reads CASSSQSAQPQHF. The CDR3 DNA reads as TGTGCCAGCAGCTCTCAATCCGCTCAGCCCCAGCATTTT. The chain combines TRBV7-2 with TRBJ1-5; D is undetermined. Germline CDR1 and CDR2: SGHTA and FQGNSA. V lost 4 bases and J lost 6, with 10 bases in between. The CDR3 has 13 residues.

The CDR3 here is CASRDISYYEQYF. The DNA for the CDR3 is TGTGCCAGCCGGGACATATCTTACTACGAGCAGTACTTC. The rearrangement uses TRBV2 and TRBJ2-7, with D possibly matching TRBD1 (6 bases). This CDR3 contains 13 residues. Trimming stripped 8 bases from V and 3 bases from J, with 14 bases between. Germline CDR1 is SNHLY and CDR2 is FYNNEI. The whole variable domain, remainder taken from reference TRBV2 and TRBJ2-7, is EPEVTQTPSHQVTQMGQEVILRCVPISNHLYFYWYRQILGQKVEFLVSFYNNEISEKSEIFDDQFSVERPDGSNFTLKIRSTKLEDSAMYFCASRDISYYEQYFGPGTRLTVT.

The rearrangement links TRBV7-9 to TRBJ1-4; tentatively, D is TRBD1 (5 bases). The V end was cut by 5 bases, the J end by 2 bases, with 18 bases between. Looked up from germline, CDR1 is SEHNR and CDR2 is FQNEAQ (reference sequence). This CDR3 is 17 amino acids long. CDR3 residues: CASSIDGGAGTNEKLFF. As DNA, the CDR3 is TGTGCCAGCAGCATAGATGGCGGCGCAGGGACTAATGAAAAACTGTTTTTT.

The chain couples TRBV27 to TRBJ2-5; tentatively, D is TRBD2 (6 bases). The CDR3 spans 12 residues. Germline V lookup: CDR1 MNHEY, CDR2 SMNVEV (reference sequence). V was shortened by 3 bases and J by 9 bases, with 11 bases between the two germline ends. The CDR3 nucleotides read TGTGCCAGCAGTTTCGGGGGTGGTGCCCAGTACTTC. Translation: CASSFGGGAQYF.

V is TRBV18 and J is TRBJ2-5, with D hard to call. Germline CDR1 is KGHSH and CDR2 is LQKENI. V was shortened by 3 bases and J by 2 bases, with 4 bases between the two germline ends. The length of the CDR3 is 12 residues. This CDR3 is CASSPEQETQYF. The CDR3 DNA reads TGTGCCAGCTCACCGGAACAAGAGACCCAGTACTTC.

A single count supports this clone. The chain links TRBV5-1 to TRBJ2-5; D is perhaps TRBD1 (5 bases). This CDR3 spans 13 amino acids. CDR1 and CDR2 from the germline V gene are SGHRS and YFSETQ. V was trimmed by 4 bases and J by 1 base, leaving 8 bases between them. CDR3 nucleotide sequence: TGCGCCAGCAGCGCGACAGTCCAAGAGACCCAGTACTTC. It encodes CASSATVQETQYF. Full variable domain (outside the CDR3, taken from reference TRBV5-1 and TRBJ2-5): KAGVTQTPRYLIKTRGQQVTLSCSPISGHRSVSWYQQTPGQGLQFLFEYFSETQRNKGNFPGRFSGRQFSNSRSEMNVSTLELGDSALYLCASSATVQETQYFGPGTRLLVL.

CDR3 nucleotides: TGTGCCAGCAGACAGGGGGGGGTCGGTGAAAAACTGTTTTTT. Translated: CASRQGGVGEKLFF. J is TRBJ1-4 and V is TRBV6-5, with 8 nucleotides matching TRBD1. Looked up from germline, CDR1 is MNHEY and CDR2 is SVGAGI. This CDR3 is built from 14 residues. The trim removed 6 bases at V and 7 bases at J, leaving 7 bases unmatched.

The chain uses TRBV6-6 and TRBJ1-2; D is unresolved. Germline V CDR1 and CDR2: MNHNY, SVGAGI (reference sequence). The V end lost 0 bases, the J end lost 6 bases, and 8 bases lay between the germline ends. This CDR3 comprises 13 residues. The CDR3 region is CASSYSGRNGYTF. The CDR3 coding sequence is TGTGCCAGCAGTTACTCTGGCAGGAATGGCTACACCTTC.

The genes are TRBV7-8 and TRBJ2-5, with no clear D. CDR1 is SGHVS and CDR2 is FQNEAQ in the germline V gene. CDR3 size: 11 residues. V was shortened by 4 bases and J by 5 bases, with 5 bases between the two germline ends. The CDR3 nucleotides read TGTGCCAGCAGCTGGTCGGAGACCCAGTACTTC. Its translation: CASSWSETQYF. The variable domain in full, completed from reference TRBV7-8 and TRBJ2-5, reads GAGVSQSPRYKVAKRGQDVALRCDPISGHVSLFWYQQALGQGPEFLTYFQNEAQLDKSGLPSDRFFAERPEGSVSTLKIQRTQQEDSAVYLCASSWSETQYFGPGTRLLVL.

The CDR3 DNA reads TGTGCCAGCAGCTTAGAGCCGACTAGCGGGGGGGCCGCAGATACGCAGTATTTT. Its translation: CASSLEPTSGGAADTQYF. This chain joins TRBV7-6 and TRBJ2-3; 14 nucleotides align to TRBD2. V lost 1 base, J lost 4 bases, and 7 bases stayed unmatched. CDR1 and CDR2 (germline): SGHVS, FNYEAQ. This CDR3 is built from 18 residues. The entire variable domain, with the rest obtained from reference TRBV7-6 and TRBJ2-3, is as follows: GAGVSQSPRYKVTKRGQDVALRCDPISGHVSLYWYRQALGQGPEFLTYFNYEAQQDKSGLPNDRFSAERPEGSISTLTIQRTEQRDSAMYRCASSLEPTSGGAADTQYFGPGTRLTVL.

This chain joins TRBV6-6 and TRBJ2-2; TRBD1 matches 11 bases. Trimming at V came to 7 bases and at J to 5 bases, leaving 3 bases not matched to a gene. This CDR3 has 14 residues. Germline V gene lookup returns CDR1 MNHNY and CDR2 SVGAGI (reference sequence). The CDR3 DNA reads TGTGCCAGCAAAGGGACAGGGGGGACCGGGGAGCTGTTTTTT. Protein product: CASKGTGGTGELFF.

The chain uses TRBV6-1 and TRBJ2-7, with D hard to call. CDR1 and CDR2 (germline): MNHNS, SASEGT. The CDR3 totals 13 residues. V dropped 1 base and J dropped 3 bases, with 7 bases sitting between them. The CDR3 DNA reads as TGTGCCAGCAGTGAAGTTCCCAACTACGAGCAGTACTTC. This translates into CASSEVPNYEQYF.

This chain joins TRBV6-1 and TRBJ2-2; D possibly matches TRBD1 or TRBD2 (7 bases each). V was clipped by 3 bases and J by 4 bases, with 15 bases between them. Looked up from germline, CDR1 is MNHNS and CDR2 is SASEGT. This CDR3 is 16 amino acids long. The CDR3 sequence: CASSDVAGGGTGELFF. CDR3 nucleotides: TGTGCCAGCAGTGATGTGGCAGGGGGGGGCACCGGGGAGCTGTTTTTT.

The rearrangement links TRBV11-2 to TRBJ2-7; D tentatively fits TRBD1 or TRBD2 (6 bases each). Germline CDR1 is SGHAT and CDR2 is FQNNGV. V was clipped by 4 bases and J by 6 bases, with 16 bases between them. This CDR3 has 14 amino acids. The CDR3 spells CASSSRGRPREQYF. CDR3 DNA sequence: TGTGCCAGCAGCTCCCGGGGGCGCCCCCGCGAGCAGTACTTC.

The V gene is TRBV6-1, the J gene TRBJ2-7; tentative D call: TRBD1 (5 bases). The CDR3 is made up of 14 amino acids. The germline V and J ends were trimmed by 2 bases and 2 bases, with 10 bases remaining between them. Germline CDR1 and CDR2: MNHNS and SASEGT. The CDR3: CASSELAGPYEQYF. The DNA for the CDR3 is TGTGCCAGCAGTGAATTGGCAGGGCCCTACGAGCAGTACTTC.

The V and J genes are TRBV4-2 and TRBJ2-1; no clear D. CDR1 LGHNA and CDR2 YNFKEQ come from the germline V gene. V lost 1 base and J 6 bases, leaving 4 bases between the germline ends. The CDR3 contains 12 residues. The CDR3 nucleotides read TGTGCCAGCAGCCAAGCAAGCAATGAGCAGTTCTTC. It translates to CASSQASNEQFF.

The chain carries TRBV29-1 and TRBJ1-4; no clear D. Germline assignment: CDR1 SQVTM and CDR2 ANQGSEA. V lost 5 bases and J 7 bases, leaving 17 bases between the germline ends. The CDR3 consists of 14 residues. In DNA form, the CDR3 reads TGCAGCGTTATCCGGCCCAACTGGGGTGAAAAACTGTTTTTT. Protein: CSVIRPNWGEKLFF.

V usage is TRBV19 and J usage is TRBJ2-5, with D possibly being TRBD1 (5 bases). V lost 5 bases and J lost 2, with 12 bases in between. The CDR3 covers 14 residues. From germline, CDR1 is LNHDA and CDR2 SQIVND (reference sequence). The CDR3 DNA reads as TGTGCCAGTAGTGGGGCTCAGAAGCAAGAGACCCAGTACTTC. Its translation is CASSGAQKQETQYF.

J is TRBJ1-4 and V is TRBV7-2; D not resolved. This CDR3 has 15 residues. V gave up 1 base and J gave up 4 bases, with 10 bases separating them. Germline lookup yields CDR1 SGHTA and CDR2 FQGNSA. This CDR3 is CASSLGSQINEKLFF. CDR3 bases: TGTGCCAGCAGCTTAGGGTCCCAGATTAATGAAAAACTGTTTTTT.

This chain uses TRBV6-5 with TRBJ2-5; weak D call: TRBD1 (5 bases). Deletions cut 4 bases from V and 2 bases from J, with 14 bases between. Per germline, CDR1 MNHEY and CDR2 SVGAGI. The CDR3 is made up of 15 amino acids. The CDR3 sequence is CASSSSYDRQETQYF. CDR3 DNA sequence: TGTGCCAGCAGTTCCTCCTATGACAGACAAGAGACCCAGTACTTC.

The rearrangement uses TRBV11-1 and TRBJ2-3, with D unclear. The V gene's germline CDR1 is SGHAT and CDR2 FQDESV (reference sequence). The CDR3 is 13 residues long. V was shortened by 4 bases and J by 5 bases, with 10 bases between the two germline ends. For the CDR3, the DNA is TGTGCCAGCAGCTGGGCTCGACGAGATACGCAGTATTTT. Its protein is CASSWARRDTQYF.

J is TRBJ2-3 and V is TRBV2; 8 positions agree with TRBD1. The V gene's germline CDR1 is SNHLY and CDR2 FYNNEI. Trimming removed 4 bases from V and 1 base from J; junction bases left unmatched: 7. This CDR3 is 16 amino acids long. The CDR3, as DNA: TGTGCCAGCAGTGGGGGACAGGTCGGACGCACAGATACGCAGTATTTT. It specifies CASSGGQVGRTDTQYF.

V and J are TRBV11-2 and TRBJ2-2; perhaps TRBD1 as D (6 bases). The length of the CDR3 is 15 residues. Germline values: CDR1 SGHAT, CDR2 FQNNGV. V was pared by 4 bases and J by 5 bases, with 14 bases between. The CDR3 DNA sequence: TGTGCCAGCAGCTCGAACAGGGCCGAAACCGGGGAGCTGTTTTTT. Encoded protein: CASSSNRAETGELFF. The full variable domain, rest sourced from reference TRBV11-2 and TRBJ2-2, is EAGVAQSPRYKIIEKRQSVAFWCNPISGHATLYWYQQILGQGPKLLIQFQNNGVVDDSQLPKDRFSAERLKGVDSTLKIQPAKLEDSAVYLCASSSNRAETGELFFGEGSRLTVL.

In its sample, this clone was seen once. The V gene is TRBV6-6, the J gene TRBJ2-4, with D unclear. The V end lost 2 bases, the J end lost 0 bases, and 11 bases lay between the germline ends. CDR1 MNHNY and CDR2 SVGAGI come from the germline V gene (reference sequence). The CDR3 consists of 16 residues. CDR3 DNA sequence: TGTGCCAGCAGTTACGACCCAGTGCTAGCCAAAAACATTCAGTACTTC. This encodes CASSYDPVLAKNIQYF.

The chain employs TRBV29-1 and TRBJ1-5, with a possible D match to TRBD1 (5 bases). Trimming left V 4 bases short and J 3 bases short, with 13 bases between. Germline lookup yields CDR1 SQVTM and CDR2 ANQGSEA. The CDR3 has 14 amino acids. The CDR3: CSVVADSPNQPQHF. The CDR3 DNA is TGCAGCGTTGTAGCCGACAGCCCCAATCAGCCCCAGCATTTT. Supplemented by reference TRBV29-1 and TRBJ1-5, the full variable domain reads SAVISQKPSRDICQRGTSLTIQCQVDSQVTMMFWYRQQPGQSLTLIATANQGSEATYESGFVIDKFPISRPNLTFSTLTVSNMSPEDSSIYLCSVVADSPNQPQHFGDGTRLSIL.

The chain employs TRBV29-1 and TRBJ1-3; perhaps TRBD1 as D (5 bases). The CDR3 covers 14 residues. The V end was cut by 4 bases, the J end by 4 bases, with 14 bases between. Per germline, CDR1 SQVTM and CDR2 ANQGSEA. This chain's CDR3 is CSVGISGRGNTIYF. Written as DNA, the CDR3 is TGCAGCGTTGGGATTTCGGGACGGGGAAACACCATATATTTT.